The 24 T cell receptor beta chains listed next were all sequenced from one sample in a study of blood T cells in healthy people across ages. Through a sample-barcoded 5' primer and a J-beta primer mix, a second PCR was run for about 7 to 12 cycles. Via MiXCR, TCRdb re-called the 5' RACE reads, giving one row per CDR3 protein. The sample has hundreds of thousands of distinct CDR3 sequences; about 52% are singletons. Sequences were obtained from blood. The source is a man aged 60 to 69 in good health.

Of note for this clonotype: One base away lies a much larger clone, so this may be a sequencing read error. This chain links TRBV7-6 with TRBJ2-7, with a weak D call TRBD2 (5 bases). Per germline, CDR1 SGHVS and CDR2 FNYEAQ. The CDR3 length is 16 residues. As DNA, the CDR3 is TGTACCAGCAGGATCTTCGAGGAGGATTACTCCTACGAGCAGTACTTC. Its translation is CTSRIFEEDYSYEQYF.

This clonotype was detected only a few times. The CDR3 nucleotides are TGTGCCAGCTCACCCCGGGTAGCGGGAGCTCGGGATGAGCAGTTCTTC. It specifies CASSPRVAGARDEQFF. The chain joins TRBV18 to TRBJ2-1, with TRBD2 matching over 9 bases. With V trimmed by 3 bases and J by 8 bases, 11 bases remained unmatched. CDR1 is KGHSH and CDR2 is LQKENI in the germline V gene. This CDR3 is 16 amino acids long.

The J gene is TRBJ1-2, the V gene TRBV20-1, with D tentatively TRBD1 (5 bases). V shed 6 bases and J shed 8 bases, with 16 bases lying between them. Germline CDR1 reads DFQATT; CDR2 reads SNEGSKA (reference sequence). The CDR3 consists of 12 residues. CDR3 sequence: CSAETGDGGYTF. The CDR3 DNA is TGCAGTGCAGAGACCGGGGACGGCGGCTACACCTTC.

In this sample, this clonotype turned up a few times. The chain recombines TRBV20-1 with TRBJ2-1; D might be TRBD2 (6 bases). The CDR3 has 11 residues. Trimming removed 5 bases at V and 8 bases at J, with 10 bases between. Germline-derived CDR1 and CDR2 are DFQATT and SNEGSKA (reference sequence). The CDR3 here is CSARTIHEQFF. The CDR3 DNA is TGCAGTGCTCGGACTATTCATGAGCAGTTCTTC.

This clonotype was found a few times. The J gene is TRBJ1-6, the V gene TRBV19, with D unresolved. This CDR3 spans 13 amino acids. The germline V gene has CDR1 LNHDA and CDR2 SQIVND (reference sequence). V lost 5 bases to trimming and J lost 7 bases, with 9 bases between them. The CDR3 bases are TGTGCCAGTAGTTCCACAGAAAATTCACCCCTCCACTTT. This gives the protein CASSSTENSPLHF.

This clonotype was seen many times. The chain combines TRBV28 with TRBJ2-3, with D tentatively TRBD2 (5 bases). The V gene's germline CDR1 is MDHEN and CDR2 SYDVKM. The CDR3 is made up of 15 amino acids. Trimming took 4 bases from V and 2 from J, leaving 13 bases between them. CDR3 in amino acids: CASSSPRGLTDTQYF. The CDR3 DNA is TGTGCCAGCAGTTCCCCTCGCGGGCTCACAGATACGCAGTATTTT.

In this sample, this clonotype turned up a few times. V is TRBV25-1 and J is TRBJ1-4, with D unclear. Between the trimmed V and J ends, which lost 1 base and 6 bases, there was a span of 3 bases. Germline lookup yields CDR1 MGHDK and CDR2 SYGVNS. The CDR3 loop spans 12 amino acids. For the CDR3, the DNA is TGTGCCAGCAGTGAATCACATGAAAAACTGTTTTTT. Translation gives CASSESHEKLFF.

The rearrangement uses TRBV24-1 and TRBJ2-1; a weak D match, TRBD1 (6 bases). Between the trimmed V and J ends, which lost 6 bases and 6 bases, there was a span of 11 bases. The CDR3 extends over 13 amino acids. From germline, CDR1 is KGHDR and CDR2 SFDVKD. CDR3 protein: CATSQQGFNEQFF. CDR3 DNA sequence: TGTGCCACCAGTCAACAGGGCTTCAATGAGCAGTTCTTC.

This clonotype occurred a few times. The chain joins TRBV20-1 to TRBJ2-7; D uncertain. Trimming pared 2 bases from V and 7 bases from J, leaving 9 bases between. Germline values: CDR1 DFQATT, CDR2 SNEGSKA (reference sequence). The CDR3 consists of 11 residues. CDR3 residues: CSARLSGEQYF. The CDR3 DNA is TGCAGTGCTAGACTCAGTGGGGAGCAGTACTTC.

The V and J genes are TRBV7-8 and TRBJ2-3; 14 bases align to TRBD2. The CDR3 runs to 15 residues. V was clipped by 5 bases and J by 5 bases; unmatched bases: 3. Germline values: CDR1 SGHVS, CDR2 FQNEAQ. The CDR3 sequence: CASSRTSGRRDTQYF. In nucleotides, the CDR3 is TGTGCCAGCAGCCGGACTAGCGGGAGGCGAGATACGCAGTATTTT.

This clonotype was observed a handful of times. The chain couples TRBV11-2 to TRBJ2-5; D could derive from TRBD1 or TRBD2 (6 bases each). CDR3 length equals 16 residues. Germline assignment: CDR1 SGHAT and CDR2 FQNNGV. The V end was cut by 5 bases, the J end by 2 bases, with 18 bases between. CDR3 nucleotide sequence: TGTGCCAGCAGCGAGGGGGTTGGCGGGGTTCAAGAGACCCAGTACTTC. It encodes CASSEGVGGVQETQYF.

This clonotype was observed at least ten times. The V gene is TRBV20-1, the J gene TRBJ2-3; tentative D call: TRBD1 (6 bases). Germline V gene lookup returns CDR1 DFQATT and CDR2 SNEGSKA (reference sequence). The CDR3 sequence is 12 residues long. With 5 bases removed from V and 9 bases from J, the gap between germline ends came to 15 bases. In nucleotides, the CDR3 is TGCAGTGCTCCCCCAGGGGACCGCACGCAGTATTTT. The encoded protein is CSAPPGDRTQYF.

The gene calls are TRBV9 and TRBJ2-7, with unresolved D. This CDR3 comprises 13 residues. Between the trimmed V and J ends, which lost 0 bases and 7 bases, there was a span of 11 bases. Germline V gene lookup returns CDR1 SGDLS and CDR2 YYNGEE. The CDR3 sequence: CASSVDVGWEQYF. CDR3 nucleotide sequence: TGTGCCAGCAGCGTAGATGTAGGGTGGGAGCAGTACTTC.

The chain joins TRBV7-2 to TRBJ2-2, with TRBD2 identical over 8 bases. The CDR3 consists of 16 residues. Germline V CDR1 and CDR2: SGHTA, FQGNSA. J gave up 3 bases and V 5 bases, and 8 bases lay outside the gene matches. The CDR3 coding sequence is TGTGCCAGCAGCCCTTTAGCGCGGGGGGACACCGGGGAGCTGTTTTTT. It encodes CASSPLARGDTGELFF.

V gene TRBV14 combines with J gene TRBJ2-1; D not certain. Trimming took 4 bases from V and 6 from J, leaving 13 bases between them. The CDR3 has 14 amino acids. CDR1 and CDR2 (germline): SGHDN, FVKESK. CDR3 sequence (DNA): TGTGCCAGCAGCCTCCGACTCGCCCTCAATGAGCAGTTCTTC. Amino acid sequence: CASSLRLALNEQFF.

This rearrangement joins TRBV3-1 to TRBJ1-1; 7 bases are shared with TRBD1. Germline CDR1 reads LGHDT; CDR2 reads YNNKEL (reference sequence). Trimming cost V 5 bases and J 4 bases; bases outside gene matches: 4. This CDR3 is 13 amino acids long. Here the CDR3 reads CASSVRGATEAFF. DNA of the CDR3: TGTGCCAGCAGCGTCAGGGGGGCCACTGAAGCTTTCTTT.

This clonotype came up once. The chain has TRBV3-1 and TRBJ2-4; the D is unclear. The assigned J gene may be wrong: the sequence end matches TRBJ2-7 better. CDR1 is LGHDT, CDR2 YNNKEL, per germline (reference sequence). The CDR3 runs to 14 residues. As DNA, the CDR3 is TGTGCCAGCAGCCAAGTAACGACAAATTACGAGCAGTACTTC. This sequence encodes CASSQVTTNYEQYF.

The chain recombines TRBV6-5 with TRBJ1-2; 7 positions match TRBD1. The junction had 10 bases not matched to a gene; V was cut back by 4 bases and J by 2 bases. Germline V gene data show CDR1 as MNHEY and CDR2 as SVGAGI. The CDR3 loop spans 16 amino acids. The CDR3, as DNA: TGTGCCAGCAGTTCCCCCCGGACAGGAAAAAACTATGGCTACACCTTC. Its protein is CASSSPRTGKNYGYTF.

The chain links TRBV9 to TRBJ1-4; TRBD1 might be the D (5 bases). Trimming shortened V by 5 bases and J by 8 bases, and 13 bases separated the two germline ends. CDR1 SGDLS and CDR2 YYNGEE come from the germline V gene. The CDR3 contains 13 residues. The CDR3: CASRSRDGEKLFF. The CDR3 region has the DNA TGTGCCAGCAGGTCCCGGGACGGGGAAAAACTGTTTTTT.

This clonotype occurred a few times. With a much larger clone just one base away, this may be a read error. The chain uses TRBV30 and TRBJ2-1; 8 bases agree with TRBD2. The CDR3 contains 15 residues. Trimming removed 0 bases from V and 13 bases from J; junction bases left unmatched: 14. CDR1 GTSNPN and CDR2 SVGIG come from the germline V gene (reference sequence). CDR3 sequence: CAWSVAGVGRETQFF. The CDR3 DNA reads as TGTGCCTGGAGTGTAGCGGGGGTTGGAAGAGAGACCCAGTTCTTC.

This clonotype was observed many times. The chain has TRBV18 and TRBJ2-7; perhaps TRBD1 as D (6 bases). CDR3 length: 14 residues. V lost 0 bases to trimming and J lost 6 bases, with 12 bases between them. Germline V CDR1 and CDR2: KGHSH, LQKENI. In DNA, the CDR3 is TGTGCCAGCTCACCACCGGGACAACCCCTCGAGCAGTACTTC. The encoded protein is CASSPPGQPLEQYF.

V usage is TRBV9 and J usage is TRBJ1-1; TRBD1 agrees at 8 bases. Trimming at V came to 3 bases and at J to 11 bases, leaving 9 bases not matched to a gene. Germline loops: CDR1 SGDLS, CDR2 YYNGEE. This CDR3 is built from 13 residues. The CDR3 here is CASSAWNRGTAFF. The CDR3, as DNA: TGTGCCAGCAGCGCCTGGAACAGGGGGACGGCTTTCTTT.

The J gene is TRBJ2-1, the V gene TRBV12-3 or TRBV12-4, with 9 positions matching TRBD2. Losses at the gene ends were 7 bases for V and 10 bases for J; bases not matched to a gene: 8. CDR3 length: 13 amino acids. The CDR3 bases are TGTGCCAGCATGGCTAGCGGGAATGAGGAGCAGTTCTTC. This codes for CASMASGNEEQFF.

Points on this clonotype: The junction differs from germline at one of its ends, possibly a read error. The chain has TRBV20-1 and TRBJ2-3, with D perhaps matching TRBD2 (5 bases). Per germline, CDR1 DFQATT and CDR2 SNEGSKA (reference sequence). The CDR3 is 15 residues long. Here the CDR3 DNA reads TGCGGTGCTAGTCCCAGAGGGTTGGGCACAGATACGCAGTATTTT. Its protein is CGASPRGLGTDTQYF.